One sample yielded the 19 T cell receptor beta chains listed below, sequenced in a study of T cell clonality in common variable immunodeficiency. Study results and caveats: Common variable immunodeficiency TCR beta sequences reportedly had fewer deletions and N-nucleotide insertions.

The antigens of these receptors remain unknown. Assay: immunoSEQ multiplex PCR; the TCRdb copy retains only in-frame clones and omits some. This sample comprises about 28,000 clones, none seen once only. The sample consisted of peripheral blood mononuclear cells. The receptors were gathered from a human donor with common variable immunodeficiency.

This clone occurred a few times. The read ends 3 residues before the CDR3 terminus; that terminus is restored from the germline J gene. The chain joins TRBV7-2 to TRBJ2-7; D might be TRBD2 (5 bases). V shed 1 base and J shed 3 bases, with 10 bases lying between them. CDR3 size: 14 residues. Germline V gives CDR1 SGHTA, CDR2 FQGNSA. The CDR3 is CASSLVPRGYEQYF. CDR3 DNA, as far as it was read: TGTGCCAGCAGCTTAGTCCCACGGGGCTACGAG. The complete variable domain, with remaining parts taken from reference TRBV7-2 and TRBJ2-7, reads GAGVSQSPSNKVTEKGKDVELRCDPISGHTALYWYRQSLGQGLEFLIYFQGNSAPDKSGLPSDRFSAERTGGSVSTLTIQRTQQEDSAVYLCASSLVPRGYEQYFGPGTRLTVT.

In its sample, this clone was seen many times. The observed sequence ends 3 residues before the CDR3 terminus, with the missing tail filled in from the germline J gene. This chain joins TRBV20-1 and TRBJ2-3; D remains unclear. The CDR3 has 12 amino acids. Germline values: CDR1 DFQATT, CDR2 SNEGSKA (reference sequence). V lost 0 bases, J lost 5 bases, and 6 bases lay in between. CDR3 DNA (partial): TGCAGTGCTAGAGAAACGGGAGATACG. It is translated as CSARETGDT. In full, the CDR3 reads CSARETGDTQYF.

The sample holds many counts of this clone. The CDR3 is cut off 3 residues early in the read; its end comes from the germline J gene. The chain uses TRBV7-3 and TRBJ1-2, with TRBD1 matching 9 bases. This CDR3 has 13 residues. J lost 5 bases, V lost 5 bases, and 3 bases had no gene match. CDR1 SGHTA and CDR2 FQGTGA come from the germline V gene. The CDR3 reads CASSPGQGYGYTF. The CDR3 bases that were read are TGTGCCAGCAGCCCCGGACAGGGGTATGGC.

This clone occurred a few times. The read halts 3 residues ahead of the CDR3 end, with the missing end drawn from the germline J gene. V is TRBV20-1 and J is TRBJ2-5, with 7 bases lining up with TRBD2. V lost 3 bases and J lost 1; bases outside the gene matches: 5. Germline CDR1 is DFQATT and CDR2 is SNEGSKA (reference sequence). There are 14 residues in the CDR3. CDR3 DNA, as far as it was read: TGCAGTGCTAGGGGAGGGACTTTCCAAGAGACC. This codes for CSARGGTFQET. The whole CDR3 is CSARGGTFQETQYF.

This clone was counted at least ten times. The missing CDR3 end, 3 residues past where the read stops, is filled in from the germline J gene. Other DNA sequences within the sample encode an identical CDR3. The rearrangement joins TRBV6-8 to TRBJ1-1; 7 nucleotides line up with TRBD1. The germline V gene has CDR1 MNHGY and CDR2 SAAAGT. Trimming at V came to 6 bases and at J to 2 bases, leaving 27 bases not matched to a gene. This CDR3 spans 21 amino acids. The part of the CDR3 DNA that was read is TGTGCCAGCAGACCCGGAGACGACCCCCCCACAGGGGACGTGGGAAACACTGAA. This translates into CASRPGDDPPTGDVGNTE. The complete CDR3 reads CASRPGDDPPTGDVGNTEAFF.

This clone has ten or more counts. The read terminates 3 residues ahead of where the CDR3 ends, so the germline J gene completes it. The chain is built from TRBV7-6 and TRBJ1-1; D is possibly TRBD1 (6 bases). The CDR3 length is 13 residues. CDR1 SGHVS and CDR2 FNYEAQ come from the germline V gene. This CDR3 is CASSLGGGTKAFF. CDR3 DNA, as far as it was read: TGTGCCAGCAGCTTAGGCGGTGGGACAAAA.

As concerns this clone: The read falls 3 residues short of the CDR3 end, and the missing part is taken from the germline J gene. The V and J genes are TRBV6-1 and TRBJ1-1; possible D gene TRBD1, 6 bases. Germline values: CDR1 MNHNS, CDR2 SASEGT. The CDR3 extends over 13 amino acids. The covered CDR3 bases are TGTGCCAGCAGTGAAGAGGGGGACACTCCG. Translating gives CASSEEGDTP. The whole CDR3 protein reads CASSEEGDTPAFF.

This clone was recorded at least ten times. The read stops 3 residues short of the end of the CDR3; the missing end is completed from the germline J gene. This chain connects TRBV9 to TRBJ1-4, with a weak D call TRBD1 (5 bases). The CDR3 totals 16 residues. V dropped 0 bases and J dropped 7 bases, with 16 bases sitting between them. Germline V gives CDR1 SGDLS, CDR2 YYNGEE. The CDR3 reads CASSVEVGDGGEKLFF. The CDR3 bases that were read are TGTGCCAGCAGCGTAGAGGTTGGGGACGGGGGTGAAAAA.

This clone was observed at least ten times. The read stops 3 residues short of the end of the CDR3; the missing end is completed from the germline J gene. The chain combines TRBV5-6 with TRBJ1-5; unclear D gene. CDR3 length: 12 amino acids. CDR1 and CDR2 from the germline V gene are SGHDT and YYEEEE. Deletions cut 1 base from V and 4 bases from J, with 3 bases between. The sequenced part of the CDR3 DNA is TGTGCCAGCAGCTTGCTTAATCAGCCC. Translated, it gives CASSLLNQP. The full-length CDR3 reads as CASSLLNQPQHF.

A remark on this clone: The missing CDR3 end, 3 residues past where the read stops, is filled in from the germline J gene. This chain connects TRBV19 to TRBJ1-4; D unresolved. Germline values: CDR1 LNHDA, CDR2 SQIVND (reference sequence). CDR3 length: 13 residues. Trimming removed 5 bases at V and 5 bases at J, with 9 bases between. CDR3 DNA (partial): TGTGCCAGTAGTCTCCGACTCAATGAAAAA. Protein product: CASSLRLNEK. The whole CDR3 region reads CASSLRLNEKLFF.

This clone was found a few times. Read data end 3 residues before the CDR3 end; the end is taken from the germline J gene. The V call is TRBV7-2, the J call TRBJ2-5; D is possibly TRBD2 (5 bases). The CDR3 totals 15 residues. Germline assignment: CDR1 SGHTA and CDR2 FQGNSA. V was cut by 4 bases and J by 1 base, with 13 bases left in between. The CDR3 reads CASSYAPGSQETQYF. The CDR3 DNA, read in part, is TGTGCCAGCAGCTACGCCCCGGGGAGCCAAGAGACC.

This clone was recorded many times. The read terminates 3 residues before the CDR3 end, so the remaining end is supplied by the germline J gene. The chain combines TRBV2 with TRBJ1-2, with 7 bases identical to TRBD1. Germline V lookup: CDR1 SNHLY, CDR2 FYNNEI. The CDR3 covers 16 residues. Trimming took 6 bases from V and 1 from J; bases not matched to a gene: 11. The covered CDR3 bases are TGTGCCAGCAGGCGACCCTTTGACAGGGTTAACTATGGC. Its translation: CASRRPFDRVNYG. The whole CDR3 reads CASRRPFDRVNYGYTF.

With regard to this clone: From the germline J gene comes the end of the CDR3, since the read stops 3 residues before it. The gene calls are TRBV30 and TRBJ2-7, with unresolved D. The CDR3 has 11 amino acids. CDR1 and CDR2 from the germline V gene are GTSNPN and SVGIG (reference sequence). Between the trimmed V and J ends, which lost 1 base and 2 bases, there was a span of 3 bases. CDR3 amino acids: CAWSGTYEQYF. The sequenced CDR3 bases are TGTGCCTGGAGTGGTACCTACGAG.

This clone has at least ten counts. The read finishes 3 residues shy of the CDR3 end, and the germline J gene is used to complete it. This chain uses TRBV20-1 with TRBJ1-1; no clear D. V was cut by 6 bases and J by 6 bases, with 14 bases left in between. CDR1 and CDR2 from the germline V gene are DFQATT and SNEGSKA (reference sequence). The CDR3 totals 12 residues. The CDR3 loop reads CSAKALLPEAFF. The DNA read from the CDR3 is TGCAGTGCCAAAGCCCTTCTCCCTGAA.

This clone was seen a few times. The CDR3 here is CAWSVYRGYEQYF. CDR3 bases read: TGTGCCTGGAGTGTTTACAGGGGATACGAG. J is TRBJ2-7 and V is TRBV30; 7 bases line up with TRBD1. The read gets to within 3 residues of the CDR3 end, and the germline J gene fills in the rest. This CDR3 comprises 13 residues. The V gene end was trimmed by 0 bases and the J gene end by 4 bases; junction bases not matched to a gene: 3. Germline loops: CDR1 GTSNPN, CDR2 SVGIG (reference sequence).

This clone has at least ten counts. The CDR3 goes on 3 residues after the read ends, and that part is filled in from the germline J gene. The V call is TRBV7-3, the J call TRBJ2-1, with TRBD1 as a possible D gene (6 bases). This CDR3 is built from 14 residues. Germline CDR1 SGHTA, CDR2 FQGTGA. Between the trimmed V and J ends, which lost 3 bases and 8 bases, there was a span of 14 bases. The sequenced part of the CDR3 DNA is TGTGCCAGCAGCTTGTCAGGGGCCGCTGATGAG. Amino acids: CASSLSGAADE. The whole CDR3 protein is CASSLSGAADEQFF.

This clone was seen only a few times. Read coverage stops 3 residues before the CDR3 terminus; the germline J gene supplies the remainder. The chain is built from TRBV30 and TRBJ1-2; possibly TRBD1 for D (6 bases). Trimming removed 2 bases from V and 5 bases from J, with 18 bases in between. This CDR3 is 15 amino acids long. Looked up from germline, CDR1 is GTSNPN and CDR2 is SVGIG (reference sequence). Incomplete CDR3 DNA: TGTGCCTGGAGTCCTCGGGGGGGGCGAAGGTATGGC. Its translation: CAWSPRGGRRYG. The complete CDR3 reads CAWSPRGGRRYGYTF.

This clone is termed medium-sized. With the read ending 3 residues before the CDR3 end, the germline J gene is used to fill in that end. The chain has TRBV28 and TRBJ1-1; D remains unclear. The CDR3 loop spans 16 amino acids. V was pared by 4 bases and J by 5 bases, with 20 bases between. From germline, CDR1 is MDHEN and CDR2 SYDVKM. The chain's CDR3 is CASSSPGREGKTEAFF. The DNA read from the CDR3 is TGTGCCAGCAGTTCACCCGGGCGGGAGGGTAAGACTGAA.

Of note for this clone: The CDR3 end falls 3 residues outside the read, so it is completed with the germline J gene. This chain links TRBV2 with TRBJ2-1; 10 bases agree with TRBD2. Germline V gene lookup returns CDR1 SNHLY and CDR2 FYNNEI. Trimming removed 6 bases from V and 7 bases from J; junction bases left unmatched: 15. The CDR3 sequence is 17 residues long. The sequenced part of the CDR3 DNA is TGTGCCAGCAGGTTTTGGGGAAGCGGGGGGGCAGGAAATGAG. It is translated as CASRFWGSGGAGNE. The CDR3 reads in full as CASRFWGSGGAGNEQFF.